This T cell receptor beta chain comes out of a study of graft-versus-host responses after intestinal transplantation. About the research overall: Multivisceral, liver-intestinal, or isolated intestinal transplants were performed in recipients. Anti-thymocyte globulin induction preceded roughly 3 years of tacrolimus and steroid maintenance in all recipients.

Remarks on this clone: Its specificity is unknown.

Overall study results and limits: GvH clones appeared in recipient marrow, some first in ileum or blood.

Assay: immunoSEQ multiplex PCR; the TCRdb copy retains only in-frame clones and omits some. The sample holds more than 80,000 clones; 80% to 85% are singletons and the top ten take about 18%. The CDR3 has 16 residues. Germline loops: CDR1 SGHDT, CDR2 YYEEEE. V was pared by 1 base and J by 7 bases, with 5 bases of the junction left unmatched. The chain recombines TRBV5-6 with TRBJ2-1; 13 bases are a match to TRBD2. The sample here was unstimulated CD8+ T cells sorted from spleen or lymph node cells, taken before intestinal transplant. The receptor was derived from a human donor who received an intestinal transplant. The CDR3 here is CASSLTSGGARNEQFF. In nucleotides, the CDR3 is TGTGCCAGCAGCTTGACTAGCGGGGGGGCGCGGAATGAGCAGTTCTTC.